This TCR beta chain was retrieved from a study of identifying expanded T cells in peripheral blood. By share, this clone counts as medium-sized (0.01 to 0.1%). The antigen is undetermined. Healthy donors had no documented immune events, such as infections, while sampled. General study points: Over two and four weeks, about 17 and 20 clones changed, versus around 1.3 between replicates. Clone count variance between roughly 2-week samples rose with total template count.

The protocol was immunoSEQ multiplex PCR, while the TCRdb copy is restricted to in-frame clones and leaves out a portion. The sample yields around 68,000 clones, 70% to 90% seen once. Germline V gene sequence: CDR1 SGHTS, CDR2 YDEGEE. Trimming removed 4 bases from V and 7 bases from J, with 12 bases in between. The CDR3 length is 13 residues. The chain uses TRBV5-8 and TRBJ1-5; D perhaps matches TRBD1 (6 bases). The receptor was derived from a person aged 18 to 70 in good health. The material sequenced was blood. The CDR3 reads CASSGGRGQPQHF. In nucleotides, the CDR3 is TGTGCCAGCAGCGGTGGCAGGGGACAGCCCCAGCATTTT.